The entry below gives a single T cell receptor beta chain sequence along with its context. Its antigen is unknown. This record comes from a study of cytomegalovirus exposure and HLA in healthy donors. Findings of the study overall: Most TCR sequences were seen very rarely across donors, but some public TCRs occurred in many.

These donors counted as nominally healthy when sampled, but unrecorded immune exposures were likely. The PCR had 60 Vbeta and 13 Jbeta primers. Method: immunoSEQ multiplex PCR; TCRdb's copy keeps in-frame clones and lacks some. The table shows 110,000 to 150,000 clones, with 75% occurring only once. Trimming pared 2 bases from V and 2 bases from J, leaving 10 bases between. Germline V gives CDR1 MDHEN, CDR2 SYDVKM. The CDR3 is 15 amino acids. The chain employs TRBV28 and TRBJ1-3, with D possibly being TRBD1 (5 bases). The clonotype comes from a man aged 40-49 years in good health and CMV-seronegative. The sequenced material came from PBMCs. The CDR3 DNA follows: TGTGCCAGCAGTTTAATAGGGGCGGCTGGAAACACCATATATTTT. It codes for CASSLIGAAGNTIYF.